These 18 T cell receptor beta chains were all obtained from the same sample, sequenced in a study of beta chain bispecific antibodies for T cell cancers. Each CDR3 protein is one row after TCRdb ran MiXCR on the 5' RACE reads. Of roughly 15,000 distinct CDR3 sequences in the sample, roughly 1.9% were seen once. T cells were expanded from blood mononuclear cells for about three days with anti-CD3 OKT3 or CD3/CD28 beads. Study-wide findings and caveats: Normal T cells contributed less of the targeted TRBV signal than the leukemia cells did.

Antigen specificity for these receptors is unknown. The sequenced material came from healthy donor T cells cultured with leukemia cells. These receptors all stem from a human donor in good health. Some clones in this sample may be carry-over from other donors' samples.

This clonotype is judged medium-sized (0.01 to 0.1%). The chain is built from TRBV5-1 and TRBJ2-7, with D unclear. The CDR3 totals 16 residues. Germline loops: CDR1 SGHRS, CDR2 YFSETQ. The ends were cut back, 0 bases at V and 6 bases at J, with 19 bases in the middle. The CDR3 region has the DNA TGCGCCAGCAGCTTGGATATGGGGAACGCCCTGGGCGAGCAGTACTTC. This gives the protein CASSLDMGNALGEQYF.

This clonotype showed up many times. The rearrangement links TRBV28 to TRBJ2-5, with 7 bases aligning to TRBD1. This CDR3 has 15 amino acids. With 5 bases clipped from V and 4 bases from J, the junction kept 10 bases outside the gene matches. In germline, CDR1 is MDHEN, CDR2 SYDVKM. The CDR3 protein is CASSPTASGGETQYF. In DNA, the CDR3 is TGTGCCAGCAGTCCCACGGCTTCAGGGGGAGAGACCCAGTACTTC.

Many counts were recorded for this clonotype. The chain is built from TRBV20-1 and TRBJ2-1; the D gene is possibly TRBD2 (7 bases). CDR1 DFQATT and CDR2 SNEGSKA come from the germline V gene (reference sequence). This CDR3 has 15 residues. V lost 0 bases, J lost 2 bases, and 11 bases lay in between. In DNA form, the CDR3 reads TGCAGTGCTAGAGATCGGCGGGGGCCCTACAATGAGCAGTTCTTC. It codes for CSARDRRGPYNEQFF.

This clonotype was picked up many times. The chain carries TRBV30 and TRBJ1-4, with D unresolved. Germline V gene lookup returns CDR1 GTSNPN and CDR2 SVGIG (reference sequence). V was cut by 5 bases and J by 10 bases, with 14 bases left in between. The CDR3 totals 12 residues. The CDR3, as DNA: TGTGCCTGGCTCATGGGCGTGGGAAAACTGTTTTTT. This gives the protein CAWLMGVGKLFF.

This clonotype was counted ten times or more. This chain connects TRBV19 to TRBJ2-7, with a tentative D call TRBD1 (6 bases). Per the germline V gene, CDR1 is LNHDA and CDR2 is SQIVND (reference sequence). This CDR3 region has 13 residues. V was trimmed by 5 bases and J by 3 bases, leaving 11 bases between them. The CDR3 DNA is TGTGCCAGTAGTCCTCAGGACAGCTACGAGCAGTACTTC. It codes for CASSPQDSYEQYF.

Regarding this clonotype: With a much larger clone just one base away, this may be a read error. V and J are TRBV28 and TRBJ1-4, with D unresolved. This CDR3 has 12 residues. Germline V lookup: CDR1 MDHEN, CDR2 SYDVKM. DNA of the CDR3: TGTGCCGGCAGTTTACTTAATGAAAAACTGTTTTTT. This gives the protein CAGSLLNEKLFF.

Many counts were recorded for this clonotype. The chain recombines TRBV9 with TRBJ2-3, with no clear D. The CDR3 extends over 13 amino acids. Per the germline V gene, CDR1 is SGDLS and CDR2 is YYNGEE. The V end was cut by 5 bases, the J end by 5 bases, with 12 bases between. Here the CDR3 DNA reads TGTGCCAGCAGATCATCAGTCGAAGATACGCAGTATTTT. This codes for CASRSSVEDTQYF. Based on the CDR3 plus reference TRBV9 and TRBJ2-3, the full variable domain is DSGVTQTPKHLITATGQRVTLRCSPRSGDLSVYWYQQSLDQGLQFLIQYYNGEERAKGNILERFSAQQFPDLHSELNLSSLELGDSALYFCASRSSVEDTQYFGPGTRLTVL.

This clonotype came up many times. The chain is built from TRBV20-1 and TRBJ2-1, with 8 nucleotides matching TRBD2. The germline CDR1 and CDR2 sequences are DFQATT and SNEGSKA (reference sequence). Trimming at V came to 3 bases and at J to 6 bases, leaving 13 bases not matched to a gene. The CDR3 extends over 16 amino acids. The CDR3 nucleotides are TGCAGTGCTAGCCCTACTCGGCGGGGGGCGGGCAATGAGCAGTTCTTC. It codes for CSASPTRRGAGNEQFF.

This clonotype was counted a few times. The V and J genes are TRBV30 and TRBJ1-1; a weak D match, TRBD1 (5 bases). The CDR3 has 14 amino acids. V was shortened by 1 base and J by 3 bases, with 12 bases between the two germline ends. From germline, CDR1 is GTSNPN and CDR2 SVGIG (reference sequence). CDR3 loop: CAWSAGPPDTEAFF. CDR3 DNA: TGTGCCTGGAGTGCGGGACCCCCGGACACTGAAGCTTTCTTT. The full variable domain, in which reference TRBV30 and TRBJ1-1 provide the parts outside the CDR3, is SQTIHQWPATLVQPVGSPLSLECTVEGTSNPNLYWYRQAAGRGLQLLFYSVGIGQISSEVPQNLSASRPQDRQFILSSKKLLLSDSGFYLCAWSAGPPDTEAFFGQGTRLTVV.

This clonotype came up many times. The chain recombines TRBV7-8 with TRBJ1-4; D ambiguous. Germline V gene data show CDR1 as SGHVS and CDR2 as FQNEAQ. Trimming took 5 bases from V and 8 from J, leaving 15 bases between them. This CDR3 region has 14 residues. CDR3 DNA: TGTGCCAGCAGCGCCGAGACGTTACGGGAAAAACTGTTTTTT. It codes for CASSAETLREKLFF.

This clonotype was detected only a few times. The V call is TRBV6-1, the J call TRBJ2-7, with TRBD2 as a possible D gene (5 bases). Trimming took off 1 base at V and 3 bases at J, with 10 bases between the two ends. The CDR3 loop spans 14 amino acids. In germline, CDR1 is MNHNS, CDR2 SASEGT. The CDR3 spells CASSEGGPDYEQYF. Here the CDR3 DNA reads TGTGCCAGCAGTGAAGGAGGGCCGGACTACGAGCAGTACTTC.

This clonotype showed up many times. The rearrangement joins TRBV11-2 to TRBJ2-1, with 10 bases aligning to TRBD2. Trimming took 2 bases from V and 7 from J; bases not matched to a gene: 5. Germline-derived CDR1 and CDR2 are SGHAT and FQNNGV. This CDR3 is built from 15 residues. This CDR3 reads CASSLSGGASNEQFF. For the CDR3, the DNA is TGTGCCAGCAGCTTAAGCGGGGGGGCAAGTAATGAGCAGTTCTTC.

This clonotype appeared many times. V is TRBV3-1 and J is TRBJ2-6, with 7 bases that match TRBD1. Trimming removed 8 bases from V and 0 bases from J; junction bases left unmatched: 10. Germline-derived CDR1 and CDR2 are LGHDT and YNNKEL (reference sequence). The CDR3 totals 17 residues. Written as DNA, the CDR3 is TGTGCCAGCGGTTTAGGGGGCCCCAACTCTGGGGCCAACGTCCTGACTTTC. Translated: CASGLGGPNSGANVLTF.

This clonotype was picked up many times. The CDR3 protein is CASRGSKTGLNYGYTF. The CDR3 region has the DNA TGTGCCAGCAGGGGATCTAAAACAGGGCTCAACTATGGCTACACCTTC. J is TRBJ1-2 and V is TRBV2; TRBD1 is a possible D gene (6 bases). The CDR3 is made up of 16 amino acids. Deletions cut 6 bases from V and 2 bases from J, with 19 bases between. From germline, CDR1 is SNHLY and CDR2 FYNNEI. The whole variable domain, filled in from reference TRBV2 and TRBJ1-2, reads EPEVTQTPSHQVTQMGQEVILRCVPISNHLYFYWYRQILGQKVEFLVSFYNNEISEKSEIFDDQFSVERPDGSNFTLKIRSTKLEDSAMYFCASRGSKTGLNYGYTFGSGTRLTVV.

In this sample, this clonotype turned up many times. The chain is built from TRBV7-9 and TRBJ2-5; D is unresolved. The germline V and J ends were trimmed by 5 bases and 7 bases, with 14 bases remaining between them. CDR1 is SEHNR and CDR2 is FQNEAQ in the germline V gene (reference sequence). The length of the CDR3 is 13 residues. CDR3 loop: CASSLSLEGTQYF. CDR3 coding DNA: TGTGCCAGCAGCCTTAGCCTTGAAGGGACCCAGTACTTC. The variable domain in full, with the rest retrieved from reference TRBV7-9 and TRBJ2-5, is DTGVSQNPRHKITKRGQNVTFRCDPISEHNRLYWYRQTLGQGPEFLTYFQNEAQLEKSRLLSDRFSAERPKGSFSTLEIQRTEQGDSAMYLCASSLSLEGTQYFGPGTRLLVL.

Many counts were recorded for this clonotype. CDR3 DNA sequence: TGTGCCAGCAGCTTGGCGGTGAGCGGGGGGTACACTGAAGCTTTCTTT. Protein sequence: CASSLAVSGGYTEAFF. This rearrangement joins TRBV5-6 to TRBJ1-1, with D possibly being TRBD1 (5 bases). The ends were cut back, 0 bases at V and 3 bases at J, with 15 bases in the middle. The V gene's germline CDR1 is SGHDT and CDR2 YYEEEE. The CDR3 has 16 amino acids.

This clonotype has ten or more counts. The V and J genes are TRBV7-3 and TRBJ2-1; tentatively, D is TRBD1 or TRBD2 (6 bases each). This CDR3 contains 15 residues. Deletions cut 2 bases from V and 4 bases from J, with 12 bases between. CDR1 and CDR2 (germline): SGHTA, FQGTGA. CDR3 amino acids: CASSLYGGVYNEQFF. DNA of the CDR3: TGTGCCAGCAGCTTATACGGGGGCGTATACAATGAGCAGTTCTTC.

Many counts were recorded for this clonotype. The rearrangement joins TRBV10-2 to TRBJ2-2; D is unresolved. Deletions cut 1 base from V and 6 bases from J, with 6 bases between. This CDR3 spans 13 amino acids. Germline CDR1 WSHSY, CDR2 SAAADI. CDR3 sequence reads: CASSELGPGELFF. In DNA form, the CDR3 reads TGCGCCAGCAGTGAGTTAGGACCCGGGGAGCTGTTTTTT.